These 14 T cell receptor beta chains share one sample of origin, sequenced in a study of graft-versus-host responses after intestinal transplantation. Some clones are missing from TCRdb's copy, which holds only in-frame ones; the method was immunoSEQ multiplex PCR. Of more than 15,000 clones in the sample, less than 50% were seen once. CFSE-labeled responder cells (around 200,000) were plated with around 200,000 irradiated, violet-dye-labeled stimulator cells. Sequences were derived from alloreactive CD8+ T cells from a mixed lymphocyte reaction culture, sampled before intestinal transplant. Noted subset: CFSE-low proliferating T cells sorted from roughly six-day pre-transplant mixed lymphocyte reaction (GvH or HvG direction). These receptors were taken from a human patient who received an intestinal transplant.

The genes are TRBV5-1 and TRBJ1-2, with 8 positions matching TRBD1. This CDR3 has 17 residues. CDR1 is SGHRS, CDR2 YFSETQ, per germline. The ends lost 0 bases at V and 6 bases at J; junction bases unmatched: 13. The CDR3: CASSLAQRGRGLDGYTF. The DNA of the CDR3 is TGCGCCAGCAGCTTGGCCCAACGGGGCAGGGGGCTGGATGGCTACACCTTC.

This clone was seen a handful of times. The chain is built from TRBV6-9 and TRBJ2-1; 7 positions match TRBD2. CDR3 length: 14 residues. The J segment lost 7 bases and the V segment lost 5 bases, leaving 8 bases of the junction unmatched. The germline V gene encodes CDR1 MNHGY and CDR2 SVAAGI. The CDR3 DNA reads as TGTGCCAGCAGTCCCACCTCCGGGGGGAATGAGCAGTTCTTC. Amino acid sequence: CASSPTSGGNEQFF.

This clone rates as medium-sized (0.01 to 0.1%). The V gene is TRBV4-1, the J gene TRBJ2-7, with 11 bases lining up with TRBD2. Trimming at V came to 4 bases and at J to 3 bases, leaving 2 bases not matched to a gene. Germline CDR1 reads MGHRA; CDR2 reads YSYEKL. The CDR3 loop spans 14 amino acids. The CDR3 coding sequence is TGCGCCAGCAGCCCGGGGACTAGCGGCTACGAGCAGTACTTC. Amino acids: CASSPGTSGYEQYF.

This rearrangement joins TRBV7-6 to TRBJ2-5; D gene uncertain. V was clipped by 1 base and J by 5 bases, with 5 bases between them. Germline assignment: CDR1 SGHVS and CDR2 FNYEAQ. The CDR3 sequence is 12 residues long. The chain's CDR3 is CASSLDGETQYF. CDR3 DNA: TGTGCCAGCAGCTTAGATGGTGAGACCCAGTACTTC.

This rearrangement joins TRBV27 to TRBJ1-2, with 8 bases lining up with TRBD1. The CDR3 has 16 amino acids. The ends lost 1 base at V and 2 bases at J; junction bases unmatched: 6. Per the germline V gene, CDR1 is MNHEY and CDR2 is SMNVEV (reference sequence). The CDR3 spells CASSLLDREGNYGYTF. The CDR3 DNA follows: TGTGCCAGCAGTTTATTGGACAGGGAAGGGAACTATGGCTACACCTTC.

This clone qualifies as medium-sized. The sample holds other DNA sequences that translate to the same CDR3. The chain is built from TRBV30 and TRBJ1-5, with a weak D call TRBD1 (5 bases). Per germline, CDR1 GTSNPN and CDR2 SVGIG (reference sequence). V was shortened by 0 bases and J by 1 base, with 10 bases between the two germline ends. The CDR3 loop spans 15 amino acids. As DNA, the CDR3 is TGTGCCTGGAGTGTTTCTGCAGGGAGCAATCAGCCCCAGCATTTT. It codes for CAWSVSAGSNQPQHF.

This clone was counted once. V gene TRBV6-5 combines with J gene TRBJ2-7, with no clear D. This CDR3 has 14 amino acids. Trimming pared 7 bases from V and 7 bases from J, leaving 20 bases between. Looked up from germline, CDR1 is MNHEY and CDR2 is SVGAGI. CDR3 bases: TGTGCCAGCATGCCAACAGAAGAGCACGGGGAGCAGTACTTC. Encoded protein: CASMPTEEHGEQYF.

This chain links TRBV19 with TRBJ1-1; D gene ambiguous. Germline V gene lookup returns CDR1 LNHDA and CDR2 SQIVND (reference sequence). Trimming cost V 3 bases and J 1 base, with 9 bases left between them. The CDR3 consists of 14 residues. The CDR3 bases are TGTGCCAGTAGTATTTGGAACGGGAACACTGAAGCTTTCTTT. This sequence encodes CASSIWNGNTEAFF.

This clone occurred a few times. The V call is TRBV6-5, the J call TRBJ2-7; D might be TRBD2 (5 bases). CDR1 and CDR2 from the germline V gene are MNHEY and SVGAGI. Trimming took off 6 bases at V and 0 bases at J, with 12 bases between the two ends. The CDR3 extends over 14 amino acids. The DNA for the CDR3 is TGTGCCAGCAGGCCGGGGTTCCTCTCCTACGAGCAGTACTTC. It is translated as CASRPGFLSYEQYF.

The chain joins TRBV18 to TRBJ2-3; D uncertain. From germline, CDR1 is KGHSH and CDR2 LQKENI. The ends were cut back, 3 bases at V and 8 bases at J, with 6 bases in the middle. The CDR3 loop spans 11 amino acids. This chain's CDR3 is CASSPVGTQYF. DNA for the CDR3: TGTGCCAGCTCACCGGTGGGTACGCAGTATTTT. The full variable domain, in which reference TRBV18 and TRBJ2-3 provide the parts outside the CDR3, is NAGVMQNPRHLVRRRGQEARLRCSPMKGHSHVYWYRQLPEEGLKFMVYLQKENIIDESGMPKERFSAEFPKEGPSILRIQQVVRGDSAAYFCASSPVGTQYFGPGTRLTVL.

The J gene is TRBJ2-1, the V gene TRBV6-5, with 14 bases aligning to TRBD2. This CDR3 region has 15 residues. In germline, CDR1 is MNHEY, CDR2 SVGAGI. V gave up 4 bases and J gave up 6 bases; unmatched junction bases: 2. This CDR3 is CASSSTSGRVNEQFF. The CDR3 nucleotides are TGTGCCAGCAGTTCGACTAGCGGGAGGGTCAATGAGCAGTTCTTC.

The chain links TRBV10-1 to TRBJ2-3; 9 nucleotides agree with TRBD1. Germline trimming cut 6 bases from V and 1 base from J; bases unmatched to any gene: 5. The V gene's germline CDR1 is WNHNN and CDR2 SYGVQD (reference sequence). The CDR3 loop spans 15 amino acids. In DNA form, the CDR3 reads TGCGCCAGCAGACCACAGGGGGCTTGCACAGATACGCAGTATTTT. It translates to CASRPQGACTDTQYF.

CDR3 sequence reads: CASRNSVYGYTF. For the CDR3, the DNA is TGTGCCAGCAGGAACTCCGTCTATGGCTACACCTTC. The chain joins TRBV6-4 to TRBJ1-2; the D is unclear. Trimming stripped 6 bases from V and 4 bases from J, with 9 bases between. Germline CDR1 and CDR2: MRHNA and SNTAGT. CDR3 length: 12 amino acids.

V usage is TRBV5-4 and J usage is TRBJ2-7; 9 bases are a match to TRBD1. The CDR3 covers 15 residues. The V and J ends lost 2 bases and 2 bases, in that order; junction bases with no gene match: 5. Germline CDR1 and CDR2: SGHNT and YYREEE (reference sequence). CDR3 region: CASSFRTGGPYEQYF. The CDR3 DNA reads TGTGCCAGCAGCTTTCGAACAGGGGGCCCCTACGAGCAGTACTTC.